Presented here are 29 T cell receptor beta chains from one specimen sequenced in a study of blood T cells in healthy people across ages. Primers used in a second PCR of roughly 7 to 11 cycles were a sample-barcoded 5' primer and a J-beta primer mix. In TCRdb, the 5' RACE reads were re-called with MiXCR into one record per CDR3 protein. The sample holds more than 800,000 distinct CDR3 sequences; less than 35% are singletons and the top ten take roughly 17%. Specimen: blood. These receptors were taken from a woman at least 80 years old in good health.

This clonotype occurred a few times. A much bigger clone sits one base away, suggesting this may be a read error. The chain has TRBV7-2 and TRBJ2-7, with 8 nucleotides matching TRBD2. Trimming at V came to 1 base and at J to 7 bases, leaving 15 bases not matched to a gene. The CDR3 loop spans 17 amino acids. Germline CDR1 reads SGHTA; CDR2 reads FQGNSA. This CDR3 is CASSLDPGTRKNNEQYF. CDR3 sequence (DNA): TGTGCCAGCAGCTTAGACCCCGGGACTAGAAAGAACAATGAGCAGTACTTC.

In this sample, this clonotype turned up a few times. The chain uses TRBV19 and TRBJ2-3; D is possibly TRBD2 (6 bases). Germline CDR1 is LNHDA and CDR2 is SQIVND (reference sequence). V was pared by 4 bases and J by 1 base, with 12 bases between. The CDR3 totals 15 residues. CDR3 amino acids: CASSNWGGGTDTQYF. As DNA, the CDR3 is TGTGCCAGTAGTAATTGGGGCGGGGGCACAGATACGCAGTATTTT.

This clonotype was seen ten or more times. This chain connects TRBV20-1 to TRBJ1-6; D is uncertain. The CDR3 spans 14 residues. V was clipped by 7 bases and J by 7 bases, with 17 bases between them. Germline V gene data show CDR1 as DFQATT and CDR2 as SNEGSKA (reference sequence). CDR3 sequence: CSVSPAQANSPLHF. CDR3 DNA sequence: TGCAGTGTTTCCCCGGCGCAGGCGAATTCACCCCTCCACTTT.

In this sample, this clonotype turned up a few times. The CDR3 spells CASSSSLGRSTGELFF. The CDR3 DNA reads TGTGCCAGCAGCTCTAGTCTGGGGCGCAGCACCGGGGAGCTGTTTTTT. The chain carries TRBV7-2 and TRBJ2-2, with TRBD1 as a possible D gene (5 bases). The length of the CDR3 is 16 residues. Trimming removed 4 bases at V and 4 bases at J, with 16 bases between. Germline lookup yields CDR1 SGHTA and CDR2 FQGNSA.

This clonotype was seen more than once but under ten times. J is TRBJ1-2 and V is TRBV3-1, with a possible D match to TRBD1 (5 bases). The CDR3 loop spans 15 amino acids. Deletions cut 4 bases from V and 2 bases from J, with 14 bases between. Germline V gene data show CDR1 as LGHDT and CDR2 as YNNKEL (reference sequence). The CDR3 DNA reads as TGTGCCAGCAGCCGGGGTGCTGGGGCAAACTATGGCTACACCTTC. It is translated as CASSRGAGANYGYTF.

This clonotype was counted many times. The chain joins TRBV3-1 to TRBJ2-1; D is perhaps TRBD2 (7 bases). Germline-derived CDR1 and CDR2 are LGHDT and YNNKEL (reference sequence). Between the trimmed V and J ends, which lost 3 bases and 13 bases, there was a span of 28 bases. CDR3 length: 17 amino acids. The CDR3 loop is CASSHGLAGASTMRQFF. The CDR3, as DNA: TGTGCCAGCAGCCACGGACTCGCGGGGGCCTCTACAATGAGACAGTTCTTC.

The rearrangement links TRBV5-1 to TRBJ1-2; D call uncertain. From germline, CDR1 is SGHRS and CDR2 YFSETQ. The CDR3 has 14 amino acids. Trimming left V 5 bases short and J 0 bases short, with 11 bases between. This CDR3 is CASSLNGANYGYTF. CDR3 nucleotides: TGCGCCAGCAGTTTGAATGGTGCTAACTATGGCTACACCTTC. The full variable domain, rest sourced from reference TRBV5-1 and TRBJ1-2, is KAGVTQTPRYLIKTRGQQVTLSCSPISGHRSVSWYQQTPGQGLQFLFEYFSETQRNKGNFPGRFSGRQFSNSRSEMNVSTLELGDSALYLCASSLNGANYGYTFGSGTRLTVV.

This chain uses TRBV18 with TRBJ1-1; TRBD1 might be the D (5 bases). The CDR3 runs to 16 residues. Germline V gene sequence: CDR1 KGHSH, CDR2 LQKENI. With 0 bases removed from V and 1 base from J, the gap between germline ends came to 12 bases. For the CDR3, the DNA is TGTGCCAGCTCACCACCGACCGGGGGAAGGAACACTGAAGCTTTCTTT. This gives the protein CASSPPTGGRNTEAFF. The full variable domain, completed using reference TRBV18 and TRBJ1-1, is NAGVMQNPRHLVRRRGQEARLRCSPMKGHSHVYWYRQLPEEGLKFMVYLQKENIIDESGMPKERFSAEFPKEGPSILRIQQVVRGDSAAYFCASSPPTGGRNTEAFFGQGTRLTVV.

Turning to this clonotype: This may be a read error, as it is one base from a much larger clone. This chain joins TRBV7-2 and TRBJ2-2; D call uncertain. Deletions cut 1 base from V and 3 bases from J, with 0 bases between. The CDR3 is 12 amino acids. Per germline, CDR1 SGHTA and CDR2 FQGNSA. The CDR3 bases are TGTACCAGCAGCTTAGACACCGGGGAGCTGTTTTTT. As protein: CTSSLDTGELFF. The whole variable domain, filled in from reference TRBV7-2 and TRBJ2-2, reads GAGVSQSPSNKVTEKGKDVELRCDPISGHTALYWYRQSLGQGLEFLIYFQGNSAPDKSGLPSDRFSAERTGGSVSTLTIQRTQQEDSAVYLCTSSLDTGELFFGEGSRLTVL.

In its sample, this clonotype was seen many times. The chain carries TRBV20-1 and TRBJ2-7; D is undetermined. The CDR3 is made up of 13 amino acids. Germline assignment: CDR1 DFQATT and CDR2 SNEGSKA (reference sequence). V was clipped by 3 bases and J by 0 bases, with 9 bases between them. This CDR3 is CSARDKNSYEQYF. CDR3 sequence (DNA): TGCAGTGCTAGGGATAAGAACTCCTACGAGCAGTACTTC.

The chain combines TRBV5-6 with TRBJ2-1; TRBD1 matches 7 bases. The CDR3 extends over 14 amino acids. Losses at the gene ends were 4 bases for V and 8 bases for J; bases not matched to a gene: 9. Germline assignment: CDR1 SGHDT and CDR2 YYEEEE. In DNA, the CDR3 is TGTGCCAGCAGCCGAGGGGGCGCGGGCTATGAGCAGTTCTTC. This sequence encodes CASSRGGAGYEQFF.

The chain recombines TRBV5-6 with TRBJ1-1, with D possibly matching TRBD1 (5 bases). The CDR3 consists of 13 residues. Trimming left V 4 bases short and J 2 bases short, with 9 bases between. Germline V gene lookup returns CDR1 SGHDT and CDR2 YYEEEE. The CDR3 here is CASSIQVNTEAFF. DNA for the CDR3: TGTGCCAGCAGCATACAGGTTAACACTGAAGCTTTCTTT. Supplemented by reference TRBV5-6 and TRBJ1-1, the full variable domain reads DAGVTQSPTHLIKTRGQQVTLRCSPKSGHDTVSWYQQALGQGPQFIFQYYEEEERQRGNFPDRFSGHQFPNYSSELNVNALLLGDSALYLCASSIQVNTEAFFGQGTRLTVV.

The sample holds a few counts of this clonotype. The chain joins TRBV2 to TRBJ1-4, with 7 bases that match TRBD1. With 11 bases clipped from V and 0 bases from J, the junction kept 3 bases outside the gene matches. The CDR3 length is 13 residues. Germline V lookup: CDR1 SNHLY, CDR2 FYNNEI. The CDR3 coding sequence is TGTGCCGAAGGGACAGCAACTAATGAAAAACTGTTTTTT. Protein: CAEGTATNEKLFF.

The chain couples TRBV28 to TRBJ2-1; 7 nucleotides line up with TRBD2. V dropped 9 bases and J dropped 2; count of bases not matched to a gene: 7. Germline values: CDR1 MDHEN, CDR2 SYDVKM. The CDR3 loop spans 14 amino acids. This CDR3 reads CASTGGRAYNEQFF. The CDR3 DNA follows: TGTGCCAGTACGGGCGGGAGAGCCTACAATGAGCAGTTCTTC.

This clonotype has just one count. At one of its ends the junction is not consistent with the germline gene, which may arise from a read error. The chain carries TRBV6-2 or TRBV6-3 and TRBJ1-2; D not resolved. This CDR3 has 15 amino acids. Germline CDR1 is MNHEY and CDR2 is SVGEGT. The CDR3 protein is CVSSSTDVSNYGYTF. CDR3 in DNA: TGTGTCAGCAGTTCCACAGATGTCTCTAACTATGGCTACACCTTC.

This clonotype was detected many times. This chain joins TRBV6-1 and TRBJ2-5; no definite D call. The CDR3 covers 13 residues. Germline-derived CDR1 and CDR2 are MNHNS and SASEGT. V lost 7 bases, J lost 1 base, and 10 bases lay in between. The DNA for the CDR3 is TGTGCCAGCAATAAGGTGGGCCAAGAGACCCAGTACTTC. Its translation is CASNKVGQETQYF.

This clonotype was counted between two and nine times. The rearrangement links TRBV2 to TRBJ2-5; maybe TRBD2 (7 bases). V dropped 6 bases and J dropped 1 base, with 15 bases sitting between them. The CDR3 is 15 residues long. Germline V CDR1 and CDR2: SNHLY, FYNNEI. CDR3: CASRTSRGGQETQYF. In DNA, the CDR3 is TGTGCCAGCAGGACCTCTAGGGGGGGCCAAGAGACCCAGTACTTC.

This clonotype was counted between two and nine times. A single base separates this from a much larger clone, so it may be a read error. The genes are TRBV6-2 or TRBV6-3 and TRBJ2-1; TRBD2 matches 9 bases. CDR1 MNHEY and CDR2 SVGEGT come from the germline V gene. The V and J ends lost 6 bases and 7 bases, in that order; junction bases with no gene match: 16. This CDR3 is 17 amino acids long. CDR3 sequence reads: CASRSIPRGGQRNEQFF. The CDR3 DNA is TGTGCCAGCAGATCCATCCCGCGGGGGGGCCAGAGGAATGAGCAGTTCTTC.

This clonotype has at least ten counts. The chain recombines TRBV4-3 with TRBJ1-2; no clear D. Germline values: CDR1 LGHNA, CDR2 YSLEER. The CDR3 consists of 15 residues. Trimming removed 3 bases from V and 2 bases from J, with 13 bases in between. The CDR3 bases are TGCGCCAGCAGCCAGGGTGGCAGATCGAACTATGGCTACACCTTC. This codes for CASSQGGRSNYGYTF.

V usage is TRBV7-8 and J usage is TRBJ2-2; 8 bases match TRBD2. The ends lost 5 bases at V and 8 bases at J; junction bases unmatched: 10. The CDR3 is 15 amino acids. Germline values: CDR1 SGHVS, CDR2 FQNEAQ. The CDR3, as DNA: TGTGCCAGCAGCCCGACTAGCGCAGCATCTGGGGAGCTGTTTTTT. Translating gives CASSPTSAASGELFF. Full variable domain (missing parts from reference TRBV7-8 and TRBJ2-2): GAGVSQSPRYKVAKRGQDVALRCDPISGHVSLFWYQQALGQGPEFLTYFQNEAQLDKSGLPSDRFFAERPEGSVSTLKIQRTQQEDSAVYLCASSPTSAASGELFFGEGSRLTVL.

The gene calls are TRBV11-2 and TRBJ1-1, with D possibly TRBD1 on 5 matching bases. Germline-derived CDR1 and CDR2 are SGHAT and FQNNGV. Trimming pared 6 bases from V and 7 bases from J, leaving 15 bases between. The CDR3 has 13 amino acids. CDR3 DNA: TGTGCCAGCAGGTTCGGGGGTCTGGGTGAAGCTTTCTTT. Its protein is CASRFGGLGEAFF.

This clonotype was counted ten times or more. This chain joins TRBV9 and TRBJ2-1; D remains ambiguous. The V gene's germline CDR1 is SGDLS and CDR2 YYNGEE. V gave up 0 bases and J gave up 7 bases, with 5 bases separating them. The CDR3 consists of 12 residues. CDR3 in DNA: TGTGCCAGCAGCGTAGGTCGTAATGAGCAGTTCTTC. Translated: CASSVGRNEQFF.

This clonotype was observed many times. The rearrangement links TRBV20-1 to TRBJ2-3, with 7 bases identical to TRBD2. With V trimmed by 0 bases and J by 0 bases, 21 bases remained unmatched. The CDR3 length is 21 residues. Germline V lookup: CDR1 DFQATT, CDR2 SNEGSKA (reference sequence). This chain's CDR3 is CSARDPLGGTSMLGSTDTQYF. In nucleotides, the CDR3 is TGCAGTGCTAGAGATCCACTGGGGGGGACCTCCATGCTGGGTAGCACAGATACGCAGTATTTT.

Ten or more counts support this clonotype. This CDR3 reads CASSYPTGVGGDTQYF. In DNA, the CDR3 is TGTGCCAGCAGTTACCCTACAGGGGTCGGCGGAGATACGCAGTATTTT. V gene TRBV6-2 or TRBV6-3 combines with J gene TRBJ2-3, with TRBD1 matching over 7 bases. This CDR3 has 16 amino acids. Germline trimming cut 2 bases from V and 5 bases from J; bases unmatched to any gene: 10. Looked up from germline, CDR1 is MNHEY and CDR2 is SVGEGT.

Note on this clonotype: Being one base from a much bigger clone, this may be a read error. This chain joins TRBV24-1 and TRBJ1-2; D ambiguous. Germline CDR1 is KGHDR and CDR2 is SFDVKD. V gave up 5 bases and J gave up 7 bases, with 22 bases separating them. The CDR3 covers 16 residues. CDR3 region: CATSGSRTGQWVGYTF. The CDR3 DNA reads as TGTGCCACCAGTGGCTCGCGGACGGGCCAGTGGGTTGGCTACACCTTC.

The table lists this clonotype with a count of one. A much larger clone lies a single base off, so this may be a read error. The chain links TRBV5-1 to TRBJ2-5; either TRBD1 or TRBD2 may fit D (6 bases each). Germline V lookup: CDR1 SGHRS, CDR2 YFSETQ. The CDR3 runs to 14 residues. V lost 4 bases to trimming and J lost 3 bases, with 13 bases between them. The CDR3 DNA follows: TGCGCCAGCAGCCCGGGGGCACTAAAAGAGACCCAGTACTTC. It specifies CASSPGALKETQYF. Complete variable domain (other parts from reference TRBV5-1 and TRBJ2-5): KAGVTQTPRYLIKTRGQQVTLSCSPISGHRSVSWYQQTPGQGLQFLFEYFSETQRNKGNFPGRFSGRQFSNSRSEMNVSTLELGDSALYLCASSPGALKETQYFGPGTRLLVL.

The rearrangement joins TRBV20-1 to TRBJ1-4; D is uncertain. V was shortened by 4 bases and J by 3 bases, with 15 bases between the two germline ends. The length of the CDR3 is 15 residues. Germline assignment: CDR1 DFQATT and CDR2 SNEGSKA (reference sequence). CDR3: CSAKGAPGANEKLFF. The CDR3 DNA sequence: TGCAGTGCTAAAGGTGCTCCGGGTGCTAATGAAAAACTGTTTTTT.

This clonotype has ten or more counts. The CDR3 region has the DNA TGTGCCAGCAGCGCGAATGTTTTAACAGATACGCAGTATTTT. It is translated as CASSANVLTDTQYF. V and J are TRBV9 and TRBJ2-3; D remains unclear. The CDR3 is made up of 14 amino acids. Germline V lookup: CDR1 SGDLS, CDR2 YYNGEE. The V end lost 3 bases, the J end lost 3 bases, and 11 bases lay between the germline ends.

On this clonotype: One junction end does not reproduce the germline sequence, and a read error may be involved. The rearrangement uses TRBV20-1 and TRBJ2-3; D may be TRBD1 (5 bases). CDR1 is DFQATT and CDR2 is SNEGSKA in the germline V gene (reference sequence). This CDR3 comprises 15 residues. The DNA for the CDR3 is TGCGGTGCTAGTGTATGGCCCAGGGGCACAGATACGCAGTATTTT. Protein: CGASVWPRGTDTQYF.